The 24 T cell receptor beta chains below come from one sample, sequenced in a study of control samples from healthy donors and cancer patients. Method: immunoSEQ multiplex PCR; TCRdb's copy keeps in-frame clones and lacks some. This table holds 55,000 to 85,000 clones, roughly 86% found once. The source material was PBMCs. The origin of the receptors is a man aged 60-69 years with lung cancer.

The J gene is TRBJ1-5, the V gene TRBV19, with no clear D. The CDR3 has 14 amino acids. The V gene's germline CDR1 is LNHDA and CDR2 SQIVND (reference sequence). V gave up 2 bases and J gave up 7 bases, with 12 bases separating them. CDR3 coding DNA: TGTGCCAGTAGTATAAGGCAGCTGGGGCAGCCCCAGCATTTT. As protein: CASSIRQLGQPQHF.

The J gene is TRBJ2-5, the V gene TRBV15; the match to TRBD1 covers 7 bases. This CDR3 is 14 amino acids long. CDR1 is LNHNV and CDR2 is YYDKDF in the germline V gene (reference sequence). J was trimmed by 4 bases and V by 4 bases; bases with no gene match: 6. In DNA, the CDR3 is TGTGCCACCAGCATAGAAGGGGGCAGAGAGACCCAGTACTTC. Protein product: CATSIEGGRETQYF. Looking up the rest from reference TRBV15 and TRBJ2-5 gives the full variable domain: DAMVIQNPRYQVTQFGKPVTLSCSQTLNHNVMYWYQQKSSQAPKLLFHYYDKDFNNEADTPDNFQSRRPNTSFCFLDIRSPGLGDTAMYLCATSIEGGRETQYFGPGTRLLVL.

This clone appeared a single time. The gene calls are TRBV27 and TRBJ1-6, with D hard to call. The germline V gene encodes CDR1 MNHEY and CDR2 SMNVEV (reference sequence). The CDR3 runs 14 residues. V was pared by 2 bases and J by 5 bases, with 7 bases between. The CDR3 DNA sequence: TGTGCCAGCAGTTTAAAACATAATAATTCACCCCTCCACTTT. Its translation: CASSLKHNNSPLHF.

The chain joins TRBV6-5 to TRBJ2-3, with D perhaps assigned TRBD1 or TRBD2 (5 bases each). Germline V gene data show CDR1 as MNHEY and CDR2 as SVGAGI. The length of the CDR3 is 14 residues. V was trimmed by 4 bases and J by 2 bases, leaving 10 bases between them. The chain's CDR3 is CASSWDQTTDTQYF. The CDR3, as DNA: TGTGCCAGCAGTTGGGACCAAACCACAGATACGCAGTATTTT.

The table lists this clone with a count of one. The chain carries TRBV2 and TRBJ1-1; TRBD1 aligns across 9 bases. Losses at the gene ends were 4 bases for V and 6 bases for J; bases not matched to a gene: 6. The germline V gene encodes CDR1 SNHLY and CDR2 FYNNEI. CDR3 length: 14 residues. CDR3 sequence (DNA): TGTGCCAGCAGTGTGGACAGGGGAGGCCCTGAAGCTTTCTTT. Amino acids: CASSVDRGGPEAFF.

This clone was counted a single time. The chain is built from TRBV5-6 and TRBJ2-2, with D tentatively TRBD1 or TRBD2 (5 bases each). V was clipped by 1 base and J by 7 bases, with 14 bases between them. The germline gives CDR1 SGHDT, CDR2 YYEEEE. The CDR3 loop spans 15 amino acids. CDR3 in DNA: TGTGCCAGCAGCTTGCCCGGGGCGCAGGGCGGGGAGCTGTTTTTT. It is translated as CASSLPGAQGGELFF.

The CDR3 bases are TGTGCCAGCAGTCCCGGTAATCGGGGGATGAACACTGAAGCTTTCTTT. Protein sequence: CASSPGNRGMNTEAFF. This chain links TRBV7-9 with TRBJ1-1; TRBD1 is a possible D gene (5 bases). The CDR3 runs to 16 residues. The V gene's germline CDR1 is SEHNR and CDR2 FQNEAQ (reference sequence). With 6 bases removed from V and 0 bases from J, the gap between germline ends came to 17 bases.

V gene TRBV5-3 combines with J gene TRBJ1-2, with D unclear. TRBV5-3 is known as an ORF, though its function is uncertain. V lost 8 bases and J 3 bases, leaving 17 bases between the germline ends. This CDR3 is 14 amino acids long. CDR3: CARISPVGDYGYTF. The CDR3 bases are TGTGCCAGGATCTCCCCGGTGGGCGACTATGGCTACACCTTC.

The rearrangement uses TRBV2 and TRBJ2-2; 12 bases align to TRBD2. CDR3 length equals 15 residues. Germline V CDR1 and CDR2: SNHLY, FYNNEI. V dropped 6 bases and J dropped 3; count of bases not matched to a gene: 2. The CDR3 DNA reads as TGTGCCAGCAGAGCTAGCGGGGGGGACACCGGGGAGCTGTTTTTT. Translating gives CASRASGGDTGELFF.

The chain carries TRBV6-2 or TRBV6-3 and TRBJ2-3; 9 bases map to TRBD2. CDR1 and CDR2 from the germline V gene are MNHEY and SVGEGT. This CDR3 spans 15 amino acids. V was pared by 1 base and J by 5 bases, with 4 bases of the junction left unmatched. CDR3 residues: CASSYLAGGLDTQYF. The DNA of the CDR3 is TGTGCCAGCAGTTACTTGGCGGGGGGGCTAGATACGCAGTATTTT.

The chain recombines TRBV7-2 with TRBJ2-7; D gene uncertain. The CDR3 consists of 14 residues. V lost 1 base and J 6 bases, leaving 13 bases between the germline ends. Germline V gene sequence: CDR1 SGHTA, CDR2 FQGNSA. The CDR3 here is CASSLGSISAEQYF. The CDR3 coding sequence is TGTGCCAGCAGCTTAGGGAGTATTTCGGCCGAGCAGTACTTC.

The CDR3 sequence is CASSLERIISYEQYF. Here the CDR3 DNA reads TGTGCCAGCAGCTTGGAACGGATCATTTCCTACGAGCAGTACTTC. J is TRBJ2-7 and V is TRBV5-8; no definite D call. The CDR3 loop spans 15 amino acids. The germline gives CDR1 SGHTS, CDR2 YDEGEE. V lost 0 bases and J 1 base, leaving 11 bases between the germline ends.

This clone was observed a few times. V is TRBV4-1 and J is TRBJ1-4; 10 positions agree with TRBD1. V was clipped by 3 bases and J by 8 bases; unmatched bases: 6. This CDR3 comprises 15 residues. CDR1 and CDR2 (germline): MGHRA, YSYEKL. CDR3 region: CASSQSGTGAEKLFF. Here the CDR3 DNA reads TGCGCCAGCAGCCAGTCCGGGACAGGGGCAGAAAAACTGTTTTTT.

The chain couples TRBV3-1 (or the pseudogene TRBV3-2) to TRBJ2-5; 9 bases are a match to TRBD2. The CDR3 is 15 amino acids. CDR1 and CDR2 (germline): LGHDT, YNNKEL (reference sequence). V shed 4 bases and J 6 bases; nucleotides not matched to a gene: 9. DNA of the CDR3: TGTGCCAGCAGCCGCTCTCCGGGACTAGCAAAGACCCAGTACTTC. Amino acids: CASSRSPGLAKTQYF.

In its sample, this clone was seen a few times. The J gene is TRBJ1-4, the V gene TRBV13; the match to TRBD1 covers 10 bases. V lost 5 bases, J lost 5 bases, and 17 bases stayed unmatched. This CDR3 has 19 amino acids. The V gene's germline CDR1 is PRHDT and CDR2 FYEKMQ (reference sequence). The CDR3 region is CASSHSKRQGARKNEKLFF. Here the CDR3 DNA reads TGTGCCAGCAGCCACTCAAAGAGACAGGGGGCTAGGAAGAATGAAAAACTGTTTTTT.

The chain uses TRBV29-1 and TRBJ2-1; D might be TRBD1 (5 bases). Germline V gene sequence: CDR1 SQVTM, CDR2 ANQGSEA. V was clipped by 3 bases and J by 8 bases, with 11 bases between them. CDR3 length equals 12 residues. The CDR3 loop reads CSVEVRVDEQFF. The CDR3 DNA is TGCAGCGTTGAGGTCAGGGTCGATGAGCAGTTCTTC.

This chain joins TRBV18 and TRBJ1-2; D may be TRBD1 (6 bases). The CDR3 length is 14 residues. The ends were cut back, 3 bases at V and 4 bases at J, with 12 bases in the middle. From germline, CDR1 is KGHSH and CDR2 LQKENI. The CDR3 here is CASSPGGSLYGYTF. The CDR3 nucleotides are TGTGCCAGCTCACCGGGGGGCAGCCTCTATGGCTACACCTTC.

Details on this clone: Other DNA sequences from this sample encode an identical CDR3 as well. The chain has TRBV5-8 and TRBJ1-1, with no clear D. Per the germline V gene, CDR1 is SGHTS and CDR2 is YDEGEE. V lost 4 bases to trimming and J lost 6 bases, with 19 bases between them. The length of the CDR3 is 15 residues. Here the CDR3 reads CASSQGLVLRPEAFF. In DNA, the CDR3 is TGTGCCAGCAGCCAAGGCCTAGTTCTTCGCCCTGAAGCTTTCTTT.

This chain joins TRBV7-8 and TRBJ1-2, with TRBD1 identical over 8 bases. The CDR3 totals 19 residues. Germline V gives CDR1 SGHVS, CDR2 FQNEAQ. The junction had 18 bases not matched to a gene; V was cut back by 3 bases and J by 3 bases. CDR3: CASSFWSTLMDRADYGYTF. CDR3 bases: TGTGCCAGCAGCTTTTGGTCAACACTAATGGACAGGGCCGACTATGGCTACACCTTC.

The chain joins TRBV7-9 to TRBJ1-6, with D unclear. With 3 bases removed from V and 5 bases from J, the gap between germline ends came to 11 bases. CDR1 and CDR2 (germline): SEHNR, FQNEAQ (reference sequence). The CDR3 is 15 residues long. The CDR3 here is CASSFRALDNSPLHF. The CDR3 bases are TGTGCCAGCAGCTTCCGGGCCCTGGATAATTCACCCCTCCACTTT. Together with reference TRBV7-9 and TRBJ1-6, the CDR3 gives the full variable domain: DTGVSQNPRHKITKRGQNVTFRCDPISEHNRLYWYRQTLGQGPEFLTYFQNEAQLEKSRLLSDRFSAERPKGSFSTLEIQRTEQGDSAMYLCASSFRALDNSPLHFGNGTRLTVT.

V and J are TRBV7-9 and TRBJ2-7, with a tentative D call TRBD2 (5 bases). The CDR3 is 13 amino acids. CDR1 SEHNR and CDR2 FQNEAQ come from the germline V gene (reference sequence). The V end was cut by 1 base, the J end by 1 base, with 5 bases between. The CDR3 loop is CASSLVASYEQYV. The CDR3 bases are TGTGCCAGCAGCTTAGTAGCGTCCTACGAGCAGTACGTC.

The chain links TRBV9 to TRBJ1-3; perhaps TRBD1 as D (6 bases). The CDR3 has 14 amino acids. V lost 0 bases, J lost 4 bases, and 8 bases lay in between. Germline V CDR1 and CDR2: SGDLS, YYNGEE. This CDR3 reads CASSVEGTGNTIYF. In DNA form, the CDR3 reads TGTGCCAGCAGCGTAGAGGGGACAGGAAACACCATATATTTT.

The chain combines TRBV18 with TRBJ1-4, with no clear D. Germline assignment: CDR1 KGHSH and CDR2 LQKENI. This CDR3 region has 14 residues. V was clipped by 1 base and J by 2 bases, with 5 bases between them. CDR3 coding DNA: TGTGCCAGCTCACCACGCAGGACTAATGAAAAACTGTTTTTT. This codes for CASSPRRTNEKLFF.

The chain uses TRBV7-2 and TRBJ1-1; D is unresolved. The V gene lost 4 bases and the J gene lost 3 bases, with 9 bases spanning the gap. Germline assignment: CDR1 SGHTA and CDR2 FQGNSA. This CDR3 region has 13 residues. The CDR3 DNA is TGTGCCAGCAGCTGGCAGGATTACACTGAAGCTTTCTTT. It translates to CASSWQDYTEAFF.